This T cell receptor (beta chain) was identified in a study of blood T cell repertoires in COVID-19. Profiling relied on immunoSEQ multiplex PCR, and the TCRdb table lists in-frame clones only, not all of them. Among 200,000 to 250,000 clones, about 91% were seen once, and the ten largest hold around 10%. The CDR3 length is 18 residues. CDR1 and CDR2 from the germline V gene are MGHRA and YSYEKL. V shed 6 bases and J shed 3 bases, with 24 bases lying between them. This clonotype originated in a man aged 18 to 30 with acute COVID-19. Specimen: PBMCs or T cells enriched from blood (not recorded which). V is TRBV4-1 and J is TRBJ2-4; a possible D gene is TRBD1 (6 bases). Here the CDR3 DNA reads TGCGCCAGCAGTCACGTCAGGGCCAGGGGCCGAGGCAAAAACATTCAGTACTTC. Amino acids: CASSHVRARGRGKNIQYF.